Following are 17 T cell receptor beta chains from one sample sequenced in a study of T cell changes during pregnancy in multiple sclerosis. The table came from immunoSEQ multiplex PCR; TCRdb's copy has only in-frame clones and leaves some out. This table has more than 20,000 clones, 85% to 95% appearing once. This specimen consisted of CD8+ T cells from peripheral blood mononuclear cells, obtained in the third trimester of pregnancy. The receptors were gathered from a female donor with multiple sclerosis, enrolled in a pregnancy study.

V usage is TRBV11-2 and J usage is TRBJ2-1; D perhaps matches TRBD2 (5 bases). This CDR3 comprises 15 residues. Germline values: CDR1 SGHAT, CDR2 FQNNGV. The germline V and J ends were trimmed by 2 bases and 1 base, with 9 bases remaining between them. CDR3 nucleotide sequence: TGTGCCAGCAGCTTACTCAGCGGATCCTACAATGAGCAGTTCTTC. It codes for CASSLLSGSYNEQFF.

The chain links TRBV9 to TRBJ1-4; the D is unclear. This CDR3 comprises 16 residues. V was cut by 3 bases and J by 5 bases, with 17 bases left in between. Germline V gene sequence: CDR1 SGDLS, CDR2 YYNGEE. The CDR3 is CASSAEVAPGNEKLFF. The CDR3 DNA follows: TGTGCCAGCAGCGCGGAGGTCGCTCCCGGGAATGAAAAACTGTTTTTT.

V usage is TRBV7-8 and J usage is TRBJ1-4; TRBD1 might be the D (5 bases). With 0 bases removed from V and 13 bases from J, the gap between germline ends came to 15 bases. Germline V gene sequence: CDR1 SGHVS, CDR2 FQNEAQ. This CDR3 is 14 amino acids long. The CDR3 coding sequence is TGTGCCAGCAGCTTAGCTGGGGGGGGGAGGCCACTGTTTTTT. Its translation: CASSLAGGGRPLFF.

The J gene is TRBJ2-1, the V gene TRBV11-3; 9 bases line up with TRBD2. J gave up 7 bases and V 0 bases, and 10 bases lay outside the gene matches. This CDR3 is 17 amino acids long. Germline-derived CDR1 and CDR2 are SGHNT and YENEEA. CDR3 amino acids: CASSLEGGGRARNEQFF. CDR3 bases: TGTGCCAGCAGCTTAGAAGGGGGCGGGAGGGCCAGAAATGAGCAGTTCTTC.

The rearrangement links TRBV27 to TRBJ2-1; 8 nucleotides match TRBD2. Per germline, CDR1 MNHEY and CDR2 SMNVEV (reference sequence). This CDR3 comprises 13 residues. Losses at the gene ends were 8 bases for V and 0 bases for J; bases not matched to a gene: 0. The CDR3 loop is CASGTSSYNEQFF. The DNA for the CDR3 is TGTGCCAGCGGGACTAGCTCCTACAATGAGCAGTTCTTC.

J is TRBJ2-3 and V is TRBV5-4; unclear D gene. CDR3 length equals 14 residues. Trimming stripped 0 bases from V and 1 base from J, with 6 bases between. Germline lookup yields CDR1 SGHNT and CDR2 YYREEE (reference sequence). CDR3 loop: CASSLGRGTDTQYF. CDR3 sequence (DNA): TGTGCCAGCAGCTTGGGACGGGGCACAGATACGCAGTATTTT. Variable domain in full (rest from reference TRBV5-4 and TRBJ2-3): ETGVTQSPTHLIKTRGQQVTLRCSSQSGHNTVSWYQQALGQGPQFIFQYYREEENGRGNFPPRFSGLQFPNYSSELNVNALELDDSALYLCASSLGRGTDTQYFGPGTRLTVL.

This clone has only one observation. This chain links TRBV4-3 with TRBJ2-7; a weak D match, TRBD1 (6 bases). In germline, CDR1 is LGHNA, CDR2 YSLEER. V shed 1 base and J shed 3 bases, with 13 bases lying between them. The CDR3 has 15 residues. Here the CDR3 DNA reads TGCGCCAGCAGCCAAGGAGGACAGTTAAACTACGAGCAGTACTTC. This gives the protein CASSQGGQLNYEQYF.

This chain joins TRBV27 and TRBJ2-7; 12 bases match TRBD1. Unmatched junction bases numbered 14, after V lost 6 bases and J lost 5 bases. The CDR3 spans 17 residues. Germline V lookup: CDR1 MNHEY, CDR2 SMNVEV (reference sequence). Here the CDR3 DNA reads TGTGCCAGCAGCCCCGGGACAGGGGGCGTCCCGCCTCACGAGCAGTACTTC. Its protein is CASSPGTGGVPPHEQYF.

This clone was seen only once. The rearrangement joins TRBV2 to TRBJ2-1, with a possible D match to TRBD2 (5 bases). The CDR3 has 11 amino acids. CDR1 is SNHLY and CDR2 is FYNNEI in the germline V gene. Trimming cost V 9 bases and J 5 bases, with 8 bases left between them. CDR3 sequence (DNA): TGTGCCAGAATGGAGGACAATGAGCAGTTCTTC. It codes for CARMEDNEQFF.

CDR3 in amino acids: CASRGRGATEAFF. In nucleotides, the CDR3 is TGTGCCAGCAGGGGACGGGGGGCGACTGAAGCTTTCTTT. The chain joins TRBV27 to TRBJ1-1; maybe TRBD1 (6 bases). This CDR3 comprises 13 residues. V lost 6 bases and J lost 5, with 13 bases in between. Germline CDR1 MNHEY, CDR2 SMNVEV (reference sequence).

V and J are TRBV5-4 and TRBJ2-7; TRBD2 agrees at 8 bases. The CDR3 sequence is 15 residues long. The germline gives CDR1 SGHNT, CDR2 YYREEE (reference sequence). After removal of 4 bases from V and 2 bases from J, the junction contained 8 bases not matched to a gene. For the CDR3, the DNA is TGTGCCAGCAGCCCGGGAGCGGGAGATGCCTACGAGCAGTACTTC. Its translation: CASSPGAGDAYEQYF.

On this clone itself: Other DNA sequences in the same sample also yield this CDR3. For the CDR3, the DNA is TGTGCCACCAGGTCGGGAGGGGACCCCTACGAGCAGTACTTC. Translating gives CATRSGGDPYEQYF. The chain combines TRBV15 with TRBJ2-7, with 8 bases lining up with TRBD2. V shed 6 bases, J shed 2 bases, and the junction held 6 bases outside the gene matches. The CDR3 length is 14 residues. Germline CDR1 is LNHNV and CDR2 is YYDKDF (reference sequence).

The CDR3: CASSIDQRGLAGYEQFF. As DNA, the CDR3 is TGTGCCAGTAGTATAGATCAGCGGGGACTAGCGGGGTATGAGCAGTTCTTC. The chain employs TRBV19 and TRBJ2-1, with 13 bases matching TRBD2. Germline CDR1 reads LNHDA; CDR2 reads SQIVND (reference sequence). There are 17 residues in the CDR3. Losses at the gene ends were 0 bases for V and 8 bases for J; bases not matched to a gene: 7.

This rearrangement joins TRBV4-2 to TRBJ2-7; the D is unclear. V shed 5 bases and J shed 2 bases, with 13 bases lying between them. The germline CDR1 and CDR2 sequences are LGHNA and YNFKEQ. The CDR3 covers 14 residues. The CDR3 region is CASSVFGGPYEQYF. DNA of the CDR3: TGTGCCAGCAGCGTATTCGGTGGTCCCTACGAGCAGTACTTC.

The rearrangement joins TRBV4-1 to TRBJ1-4; 9 nucleotides agree with TRBD1. The CDR3 has 16 residues. Germline CDR1 and CDR2: MGHRA and YSYEKL. V gave up 1 base and J gave up 8 bases; unmatched junction bases: 8. CDR3 sequence: CASSQVSGTGWEKLFF. CDR3 coding DNA: TGCGCCAGCAGCCAAGTCAGTGGGACAGGGTGGGAAAAACTGTTTTTT.

The chain combines TRBV27 with TRBJ2-1; weak D call: TRBD2 (6 bases). CDR3 size: 14 residues. Germline loops: CDR1 MNHEY, CDR2 SMNVEV (reference sequence). V was cut by 6 bases and J by 5 bases, with 14 bases left in between. CDR3 protein: CASRIREYHNEQFF. In DNA, the CDR3 is TGTGCCAGCAGGATACGGGAGTACCACAATGAGCAGTTCTTC.

J is TRBJ2-7 and V is TRBV27; 10 bases align to TRBD2. The germline gives CDR1 MNHEY, CDR2 SMNVEV (reference sequence). The CDR3 runs 16 residues. Trimming at V came to 6 bases and at J to 0 bases, leaving 8 bases not matched to a gene. CDR3 bases: TGTGCCAGCAGCCACACTAGCGGGACGAGCTCCTACGAGCAGTACTTC. It translates to CASSHTSGTSSYEQYF.